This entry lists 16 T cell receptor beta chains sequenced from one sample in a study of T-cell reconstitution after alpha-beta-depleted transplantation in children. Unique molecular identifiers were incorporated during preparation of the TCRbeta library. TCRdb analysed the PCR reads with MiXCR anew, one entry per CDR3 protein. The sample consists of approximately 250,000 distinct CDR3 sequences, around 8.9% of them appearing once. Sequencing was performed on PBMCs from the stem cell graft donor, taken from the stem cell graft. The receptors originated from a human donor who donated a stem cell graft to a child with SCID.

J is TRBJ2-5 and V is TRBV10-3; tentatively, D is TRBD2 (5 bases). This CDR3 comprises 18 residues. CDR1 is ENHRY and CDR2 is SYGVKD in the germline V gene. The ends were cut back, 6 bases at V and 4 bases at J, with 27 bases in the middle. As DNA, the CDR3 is TGTGCCATCAGCCCCGACGTCCCGAGGGTGGGTACAAGAGAGACCCAGTACTTC. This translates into CAISPDVPRVGTRETQYF.

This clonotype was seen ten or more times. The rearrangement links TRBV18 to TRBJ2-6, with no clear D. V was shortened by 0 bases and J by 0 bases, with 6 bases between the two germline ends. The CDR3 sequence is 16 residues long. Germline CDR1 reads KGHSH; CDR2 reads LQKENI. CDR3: CASSPPFFSGANVLTF. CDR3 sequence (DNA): TGTGCCAGCTCACCACCGTTCTTCTCTGGGGCCAACGTCCTGACTTTC.

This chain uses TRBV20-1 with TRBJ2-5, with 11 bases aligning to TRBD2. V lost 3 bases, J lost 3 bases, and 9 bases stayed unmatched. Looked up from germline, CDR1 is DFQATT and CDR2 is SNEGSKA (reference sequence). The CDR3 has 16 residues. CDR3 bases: TGCAGTGCTAGGCTAGCGGGGGGCCGCTCGGAAGAGACCCAGTACTTC. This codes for CSARLAGGRSEETQYF.

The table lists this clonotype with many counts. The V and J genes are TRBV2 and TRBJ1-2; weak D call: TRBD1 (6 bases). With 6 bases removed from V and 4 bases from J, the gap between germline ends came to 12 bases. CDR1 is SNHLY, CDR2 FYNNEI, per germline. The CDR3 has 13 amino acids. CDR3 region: CASRDSLSYGYTF. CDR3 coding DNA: TGTGCCAGCAGGGACAGTCTTAGCTATGGCTACACCTTC.

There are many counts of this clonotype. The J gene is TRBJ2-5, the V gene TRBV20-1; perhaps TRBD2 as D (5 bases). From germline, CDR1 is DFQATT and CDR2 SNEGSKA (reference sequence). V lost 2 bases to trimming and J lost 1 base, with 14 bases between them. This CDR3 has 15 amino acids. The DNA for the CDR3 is TGCAGTGCTAGACCCTATCGACTAAGCCAAGAGACCCAGTACTTC. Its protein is CSARPYRLSQETQYF.

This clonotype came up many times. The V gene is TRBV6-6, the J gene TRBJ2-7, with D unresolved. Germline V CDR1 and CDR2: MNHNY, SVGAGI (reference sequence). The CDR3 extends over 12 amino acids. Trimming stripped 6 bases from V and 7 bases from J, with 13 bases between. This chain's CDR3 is CASSRGEWEQYF. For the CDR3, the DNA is TGTGCCAGCAGCCGCGGAGAGTGGGAGCAGTACTTC.

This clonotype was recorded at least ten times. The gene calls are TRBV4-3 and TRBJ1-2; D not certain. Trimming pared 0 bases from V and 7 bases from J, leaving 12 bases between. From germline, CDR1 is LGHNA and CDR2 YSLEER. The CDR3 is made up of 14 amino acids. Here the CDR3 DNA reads TGCGCCAGCAGCCAAGATTACGTGGTATCTGGCTACACCTTC. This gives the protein CASSQDYVVSGYTF.

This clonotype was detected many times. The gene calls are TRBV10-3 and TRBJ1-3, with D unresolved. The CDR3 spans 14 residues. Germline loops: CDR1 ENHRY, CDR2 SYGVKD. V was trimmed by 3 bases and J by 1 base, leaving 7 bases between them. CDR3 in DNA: TGTGCCATCAGTGAAATGGGGTCTGGAAACACCATATATTTT. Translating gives CAISEMGSGNTIYF.

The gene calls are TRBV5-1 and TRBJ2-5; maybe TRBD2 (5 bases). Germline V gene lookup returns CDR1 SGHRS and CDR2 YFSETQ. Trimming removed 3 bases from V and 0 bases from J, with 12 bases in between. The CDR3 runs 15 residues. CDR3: CASSSGIPYQETQYF. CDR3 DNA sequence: TGCGCCAGCAGCTCGGGGATTCCATACCAAGAGACCCAGTACTTC.

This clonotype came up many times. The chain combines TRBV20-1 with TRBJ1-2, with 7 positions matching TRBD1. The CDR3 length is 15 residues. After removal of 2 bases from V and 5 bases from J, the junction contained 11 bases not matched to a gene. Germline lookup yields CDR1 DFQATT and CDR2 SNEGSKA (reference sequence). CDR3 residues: CSARSDRMILYGYTF. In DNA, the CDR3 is TGCAGTGCTAGATCGGACAGGATGATTTTATATGGCTACACCTTC.

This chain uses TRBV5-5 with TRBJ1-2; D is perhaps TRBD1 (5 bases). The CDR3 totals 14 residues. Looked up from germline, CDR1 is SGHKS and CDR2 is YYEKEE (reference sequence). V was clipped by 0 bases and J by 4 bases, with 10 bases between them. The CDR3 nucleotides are TGTGCCAGCAGCTTGGAAACAGGTGTCTATGGCTACACCTTC. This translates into CASSLETGVYGYTF.

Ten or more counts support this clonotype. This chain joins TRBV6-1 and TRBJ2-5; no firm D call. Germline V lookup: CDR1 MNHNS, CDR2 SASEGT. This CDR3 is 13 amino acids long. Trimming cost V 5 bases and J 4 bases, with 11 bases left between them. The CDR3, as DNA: TGTGCCAGCAGTCAGGCTTGGGGAGAGACCCAGTACTTC. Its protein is CASSQAWGETQYF.

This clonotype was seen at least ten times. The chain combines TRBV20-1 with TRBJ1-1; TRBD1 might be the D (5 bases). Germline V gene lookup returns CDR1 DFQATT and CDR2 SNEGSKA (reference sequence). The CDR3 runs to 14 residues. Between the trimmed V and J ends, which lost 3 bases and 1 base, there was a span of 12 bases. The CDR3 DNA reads TGCAGTGCTAGTTTGTGGGGGGGGAACACTGAAGCTTTCTTT. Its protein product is CSASLWGGNTEAFF.

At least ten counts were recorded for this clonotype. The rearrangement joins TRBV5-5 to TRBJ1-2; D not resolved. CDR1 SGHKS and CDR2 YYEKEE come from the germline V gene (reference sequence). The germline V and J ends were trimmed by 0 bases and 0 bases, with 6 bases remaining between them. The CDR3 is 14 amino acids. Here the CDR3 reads CASSLGTPNYGYTF. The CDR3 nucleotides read TGTGCCAGCAGCTTGGGGACTCCTAACTATGGCTACACCTTC.

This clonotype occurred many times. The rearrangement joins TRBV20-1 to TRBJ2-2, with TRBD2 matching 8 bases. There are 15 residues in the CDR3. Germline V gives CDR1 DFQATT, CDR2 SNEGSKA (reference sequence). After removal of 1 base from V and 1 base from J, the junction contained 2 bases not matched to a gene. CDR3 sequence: CSARGAGENTGELFF. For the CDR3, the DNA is TGCAGTGCTAGAGGAGCGGGGGAGAACACCGGGGAGCTGTTTTTT.

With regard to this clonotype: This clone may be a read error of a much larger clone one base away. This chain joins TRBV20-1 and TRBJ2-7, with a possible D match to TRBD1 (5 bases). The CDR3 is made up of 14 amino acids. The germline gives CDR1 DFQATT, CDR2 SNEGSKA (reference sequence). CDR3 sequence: CSARDRDSTYGQYF. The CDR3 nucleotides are TGCAGTGCTAGAGACAGGGATAGTACCTACGGGCAGTACTTC.